These 6 T cell receptor beta chains share one sample of origin, sequenced in a study of PD-1 blockade in classical Hodgkin lymphoma. Time point denoted: cycle 4 day 1 (C4D1), after five to seven weeks of nivolumab. In every patient, relapse followed autologous stem cell transplantation, while exposure to brentuximab vedotin differed. Only in-frame clones appear in the TCRdb table, and some are missing; sequencing was by immunoSEQ multiplex PCR. The sample lists tens of thousands of clones; 78% were seen once. Source: peripheral blood mononuclear cells (PBMCs), taken before the fourth cycle of nivolumab. The receptors shown here come from a human donor with classical Hodgkin lymphoma.

The chain carries TRBV5-1 and TRBJ1-2; D perhaps matches TRBD1 (5 bases). From germline, CDR1 is SGHRS and CDR2 YFSETQ. The CDR3 loop spans 13 amino acids. V was shortened by 3 bases and J by 5 bases, with 11 bases between the two germline ends. The CDR3 nucleotides read TGCGCCAGCAGCTCGGGGGGAACTTATGGCTACACCTTC. Protein product: CASSSGGTYGYTF.

A remark on this clone: This may stem from a read error, because a much larger clone lies one nucleotide away. This rearrangement joins TRBV7-2 to TRBJ1-6; no firm D call. CDR1 and CDR2 (germline): SGHTA, FQGNSA. V was trimmed by 1 base and J by 0 bases, leaving 13 bases between them. This CDR3 contains 18 residues. CDR3 region: CASSLDQGGSSYNSPLHF. CDR3 coding DNA: TGTGCCAGCAGCTTAGATCAAGGCGGGAGCTCCTATAATTCACCCCTCCACTTT.

V usage is TRBV27 and J usage is TRBJ1-5; the D gene is possibly TRBD1 (5 bases). The CDR3 consists of 16 residues. Germline V gene sequence: CDR1 MNHEY, CDR2 SMNVEV (reference sequence). The V gene lost 5 bases and the J gene lost 6 bases, with 20 bases spanning the gap. CDR3 region: CASSPSEGQGGQPQHF. In DNA, the CDR3 is TGTGCCAGCAGTCCCTCGGAGGGGCAGGGTGGTCAGCCCCAGCATTTT.

Only a few counts were recorded for this clone. This chain links TRBV5-1 with TRBJ1-1, with a tentative D call TRBD1 (6 bases). The germline CDR1 and CDR2 sequences are SGHRS and YFSETQ. With 4 bases removed from V and 1 base from J, the gap between germline ends came to 8 bases. The CDR3 loop spans 13 amino acids. The CDR3 reads CASSVTGNTEAFF. The CDR3 nucleotides read TGCGCCAGCAGCGTGACAGGGAACACTGAAGCTTTCTTT. The whole variable domain, remainder taken from reference TRBV5-1 and TRBJ1-1, is KAGVTQTPRYLIKTRGQQVTLSCSPISGHRSVSWYQQTPGQGLQFLFEYFSETQRNKGNFPGRFSGRQFSNSRSEMNVSTLELGDSALYLCASSVTGNTEAFFGQGTRLTVV.

This chain links TRBV6-5 with TRBJ2-2, with D perhaps being TRBD1 or TRBD2 (5 bases each). The V end lost 2 bases, the J end lost 6 bases, and 10 bases lay between the germline ends. The CDR3 is made up of 14 amino acids. Germline values: CDR1 MNHEY, CDR2 SVGAGI. The CDR3 protein is CASSYVRGAGELFF. DNA of the CDR3: TGTGCCAGCAGTTACGTTAGGGGAGCCGGGGAGCTGTTTTTT.

This sequence joins TRBV29-1 and TRBJ1-2, with no clear D. The CDR3 runs 12 residues. Trimming removed 0 bases at V and 13 bases at J, with 15 bases between. Germline values: CDR1 SQVTM, CDR2 ANQGSEA. CDR3 bases: TGCAGCGTTGAAGATCCAGGACGGAAAACCACCTTC. This translates into CSVEDPGRKTTF. The full variable domain, completed using reference TRBV29-1 and TRBJ1-2, is SAVISQKPSRDICQRGTSLTIQCQVDSQVTMMFWYRQQPGQSLTLIATANQGSEATYESGFVIDKFPISRPNLTFSTLTVSNMSPEDSSIYLCSVEDPGRKTTFGSGTRLTVV.